These T cell receptor beta chains were read from a single sample in a study of T cell repertoires in cytomegalovirus infection. A single record per CDR3 protein comes from TCRdb applying MiXCR to the reads. The sample has about 700,000 distinct CDR3 sequences; around 30% are singletons. For these receptors, no antigen is known. The material sequenced was cultured PBMCs, taken from culture after CMV antigen stimulation. These receptors came from a human donor in good health (CMV status not recorded). Some clones in this sample may be carry-over from other donors' samples. CDR3s include the opening cysteine and the closing phenylalanine or tryptophan. D genes are given only for firm matches.

V	J	D	CDR3
TRBV7-2	TRBJ1-3	.	CASSLGPGGNTIYF
TRBV30	TRBJ1-5	.	CAWSAIGWNQPQHF
TRBV6-5	TRBJ2-3	.	CASSYGQSTDTQYF
TRBV2	TRBJ1-1	TRBD1	CASRLDRGEAFF
TRBV20-1	TRBJ2-3	.	CSAPAGGSNTDTQYF
TRBV7-2	TRBJ2-5	.	CASSPPTGWHQETQYF
TRBV6-6	TRBJ1-2	.	CASSKTATDYGYTF
TRBV3-1	TRBJ2-5	.	CVSSPFAREETQYF
TRBV10-3	TRBJ1-2	TRBD1	CAISSGTGVSNYGYTF
TRBV18	TRBJ2-5	TRBD1	CASSPRTGVQQTQYF
TRBV7-2	TRBJ2-3	.	CASSLGYRTADTQYF
TRBV24-1	TRBJ2-4	TRBD1	CATSDRPGQGALAKNIQYF
TRBV6-1	TRBJ1-3	TRBD1	CASSPPGTAPGNTIYF
TRBV28	TRBJ1-2	TRBD1	CASSLFFTGAHGYTF
TRBV20-1	TRBJ2-3	TRBD2	CSATSGFSTDTQYF
TRBV15	TRBJ2-5	.	CATSRDLTRQETQYF
TRBV19	TRBJ1-1	.	CASRWGRTNTEAFF
TRBV7-3	TRBJ2-3	.	CASTSRGSLYTQYF
TRBV2	TRBJ2-2	.	CASSLSGGPPEELFF
TRBV28	TRBJ2-7	TRBD2	CASSYRLAGSYEQYF
TRBV2	TRBJ2-3	.	CASSEMVGTDTQYF
TRBV5-4	TRBJ1-2	.	CATSAEGTIYGYTF
TRBV14	TRBJ2-1	TRBD2	CAGKGLAGTCAEFF
TRBV20-1	TRBJ1-1	TRBD1	CSAIYQGEWVGTEAFF
TRBV2	TRBJ2-1	.	CASLRDAFGNEQFF
TRBV12-3/TRBV12-4	TRBJ2-7	.	CASSSPLGEQYF
TRBV12-5	TRBJ2-7	.	CASGWGAHHYEQYF
TRBV12-3/TRBV12-4	TRBJ1-6	TRBD1	CASRTGQGLSPLHF
TRBV18	TRBJ2-5	.	CASGTRQETQYF
TRBV7-2	TRBJ2-5	.	CASSLVASQETQYF
TRBV11-2	TRBJ2-2	.	CASSPDLGTGELFF
TRBV7-2	TRBJ2-7	.	CASSPVSDEQYF
TRBV7-2	TRBJ2-7	.	CASSRLRVTEQYF
TRBV7-2	TRBJ2-5	.	CASNWRFQETQYF
TRBV20-1	TRBJ1-2	.	CSARERSGMVYGYTF
TRBV7-8	TRBJ2-2	.	CASSLGRFANTGELFF
TRBV12-3/TRBV12-4	TRBJ2-3	.	CASSLVGPPADTQYF
TRBV14	TRBJ1-6	TRBD1	CASSHGRDRIHLSYNSPLHF
TRBV7-9	TRBJ2-7	TRBD2	CASSTGLAGPYEQYF
TRBV10-3	TRBJ1-2	TRBD1	CAAGQGSSYGYTF
TRBV7-4	TRBJ2-3	.	CASSLSTPGDTQYF
TRBV4-2	TRBJ1-5	.	CASSPTWSETNQPQHF
TRBV12-3/TRBV12-4	TRBJ2-3	TRBD1	CASSLGQVTQYF
TRBV6-8	TRBJ2-7	TRBD1	CASRNRDRDHEQYF
TRBV28	TRBJ1-4	.	CASNGGHNEKLFF
TRBV7-6	TRBJ1-2	.	CASSSQGPYRGYTF
TRBV5-4	TRBJ2-4	TRBD2	CASSLGGLAHIQYF
TRBV12-3/TRBV12-4	TRBJ2-7	.	CASMVGRSYEQYF
TRBV7-6	TRBJ2-2	TRBD2	CASSWTSGGANTGELFF